Below are 12 T cell receptor beta chains sequenced from a single sample in a study of blood T cell repertoires in COVID-19. Repertoires were generated with immunoSEQ multiplex PCR, while TCRdb's copy carries only in-frame clones and drops some. The sample includes 200,000 to 250,000 clones, around nine tenths seen only once; the top ten take over 3.5%. Sequenced material: PBMCs or T cells enriched from blood (not recorded which). These receptors were taken from a woman aged 30 to 39 who had been exposed to COVID-19.

The chain joins TRBV30 to TRBJ1-2; 8 nucleotides align to TRBD1. J was trimmed by 0 bases and V by 4 bases; bases with no gene match: 7. The germline CDR1 and CDR2 sequences are GTSNPN and SVGIG (reference sequence). The CDR3 length is 15 residues. CDR3 coding DNA: TGTGCCTGGATGGGGGACAGGACGACTAACTATGGCTACACCTTC. Translated: CAWMGDRTTNYGYTF. The full variable domain, in which reference TRBV30 and TRBJ1-2 provide the parts outside the CDR3, is SQTIHQWPATLVQPVGSPLSLECTVEGTSNPNLYWYRQAAGRGLQLLFYSVGIGQISSEVPQNLSASRPQDRQFILSSKKLLLSDSGFYLCAWMGDRTTNYGYTFGSGTRLTVV.

The gene calls are TRBV2 and TRBJ1-2, with 9 bases that match TRBD1. CDR1 is SNHLY, CDR2 FYNNEI, per germline. V lost 6 bases to trimming and J lost 0 bases; unmatched junction nucleotides: 11. The CDR3 has 17 residues. The CDR3 spells CASREYRGRSANYGYTF. CDR3 in DNA: TGTGCCAGCAGGGAATACAGGGGGCGATCAGCTAACTATGGCTACACCTTC.

The rearrangement joins TRBV27 to TRBJ1-2; 9 bases fit TRBD1. CDR1 and CDR2 from the germline V gene are MNHEY and SMNVEV (reference sequence). J gave up 8 bases and V 3 bases, and 7 bases lay outside the gene matches. There are 14 residues in the CDR3. CDR3 sequence reads: CASSFKQGAIGYTF. In DNA, the CDR3 is TGTGCCAGCAGTTTTAAACAGGGGGCTATAGGCTACACCTTC.

The V call is TRBV9, the J call TRBJ2-7; 11 nucleotides align to TRBD2. This CDR3 spans 13 amino acids. Germline V CDR1 and CDR2: SGDLS, YYNGEE. Losses at the gene ends were 3 bases for V and 6 bases for J; bases not matched to a gene: 2. Written as DNA, the CDR3 is TGTGCCAGCAGCGCCACTAGCGGGGGCGAGCAGTACTTC. This gives the protein CASSATSGGEQYF.

The J gene is TRBJ1-4, the V gene TRBV30; no clear D. There are 13 residues in the CDR3. Germline CDR1 is GTSNPN and CDR2 is SVGIG (reference sequence). V lost 1 base and J lost 4, with 7 bases in between. The CDR3 sequence: CAWSGAYNEKLFF. The CDR3 DNA is TGTGCCTGGAGTGGAGCTTATAATGAAAAACTGTTTTTT.

V usage is TRBV27 and J usage is TRBJ2-2, with a possible D match to TRBD1 (5 bases). The CDR3 is made up of 15 amino acids. The germline V gene has CDR1 MNHEY and CDR2 SMNVEV (reference sequence). V lost 8 bases, J lost 1 base, and 14 bases lay in between. The CDR3 DNA reads TGTGCCAGCCGTTATCGAAGGGGGAACACCGGGGAGCTGTTTTTT. Translating it yields CASRYRRGNTGELFF.

The chain couples TRBV6-1 to TRBJ2-5; tentatively, D is TRBD2 (7 bases). Germline V gene lookup returns CDR1 MNHNS and CDR2 SASEGT. V shed 4 bases and J shed 1 base, with 16 bases lying between them. The length of the CDR3 is 16 residues. The DNA for the CDR3 is TGTGCCAGCAGTGTTGCGGGGGCGCGGTCCCAAGAGACCCAGTACTTC. Translated, it gives CASSVAGARSQETQYF.

The J gene is TRBJ2-3, the V gene TRBV4-1; D ambiguous. CDR1 and CDR2 from the germline V gene are MGHRA and YSYEKL. V gave up 4 bases and J gave up 3 bases, with 11 bases separating them. The CDR3 consists of 14 residues. CDR3 in amino acids: CASSPLAWTDTQYF. CDR3 bases: TGCGCCAGCAGCCCCTTAGCATGGACAGATACGCAGTATTTT.

This clone was counted at least ten times. The gene calls are TRBV19 and TRBJ2-6, with TRBD1 identical over 11 bases. The CDR3 is 16 amino acids. V lost 8 bases, J lost 0 bases, and 3 bases stayed unmatched. From germline, CDR1 is LNHDA and CDR2 SQIVND (reference sequence). CDR3 nucleotide sequence: TGTGCCAGTGGGGGACAGGGGGGCTCTGGGGCCAACGTCCTGACTTTC. It is translated as CASGGQGGSGANVLTF.

This rearrangement joins TRBV6-5 to TRBJ2-1; 10 nucleotides align to TRBD1. CDR3 length equals 16 residues. The germline V gene encodes CDR1 MNHEY and CDR2 SVGAGI. Trimming cost V 2 bases and J 9 bases; bases outside gene matches: 10. The CDR3 spells CASSYLGTGDNGEQFF. As DNA, the CDR3 is TGTGCCAGCAGTTACCTAGGGACAGGGGATAACGGTGAGCAGTTCTTC.

The chain uses TRBV9 and TRBJ2-3; D perhaps matches TRBD2 (5 bases). Germline-derived CDR1 and CDR2 are SGDLS and YYNGEE. CDR3 length: 13 amino acids. V was cut by 6 bases and J by 0 bases, with 8 bases left in between. CDR3 DNA sequence: TGTGCCAGCACCGGACTCAGCACAGATACGCAGTATTTT. It codes for CASTGLSTDTQYF.

The chain carries TRBV15 and TRBJ1-5; the D gene is possibly TRBD1 (6 bases). This CDR3 is built from 15 residues. The ends were cut back, 0 bases at V and 4 bases at J, with 10 bases in the middle. Germline values: CDR1 LNHNV, CDR2 YYDKDF (reference sequence). The CDR3 coding sequence is TGTGCCACCAGCAGAGACACAGGGAAAAATCAGCCCCAGCATTTT. Residues: CATSRDTGKNQPQHF. The whole variable domain, remainder taken from reference TRBV15 and TRBJ1-5, is DAMVIQNPRYQVTQFGKPVTLSCSQTLNHNVMYWYQQKSSQAPKLLFHYYDKDFNNEADTPDNFQSRRPNTSFCFLDIRSPGLGDTAMYLCATSRDTGKNQPQHFGDGTRLSIL.